A single sample gave rise to the 24 T cell receptor beta chains below, sequenced in a study of T cells in Graves' hyperthyroidism and ophthalmopathy. From RNA transcripts, TCR beta CDR3 regions were amplified. First-round RT-PCR with HTBI primers amplified the TCR CDR3 region. TCRdb reprocessed the multiplex PCR reads via MiXCR and lists one record per CDR3 protein. The sample includes under 350,000 distinct CDR3 sequences, approximately 15% of them seen just once. Sequencing was done on a sample of blood. The source is a woman between 40 and 50 years old with Graves' hyperthyroidism.

A few counts support this clonotype. This sequence joins TRBV7-9 and TRBJ1-5, with D possibly being TRBD1 (5 bases). Trimming took 0 bases from V and 4 from J, leaving 10 bases between them. The CDR3 sequence is 15 residues long. CDR1 and CDR2 (germline): SEHNR, FQNEAQ (reference sequence). CDR3 sequence: CASSLAGAGNQPQHF. CDR3 DNA: TGTGCCAGCAGCTTAGCAGGGGCCGGGAATCAGCCCCAGCATTTT.

This clonotype has just a few counts. An end of the junction does not agree with germline; a read error may underlie this. The chain couples TRBV7-9 to TRBJ2-7, with no clear D. The germline CDR1 and CDR2 sequences are SEHNR and FQNEAQ (reference sequence). The CDR3 totals 14 residues. The chain's CDR3 is CASSLNPGTGEQHF. The CDR3 region has the DNA TGTGCCAGCAGCTTAAACCCGGGCACCGGAGAGCAGCACTTC.

This clonotype was recorded at least ten times. This chain links TRBV6-1 with TRBJ1-5, with no clear D. CDR1 MNHNS and CDR2 SASEGT come from the germline V gene. The CDR3 has 12 amino acids. V was pared by 3 bases and J by 3 bases, with 3 bases between. The CDR3 region has the DNA TGTGCCAGCAGTGACCCCAATCAGCCCCAGCATTTT. This gives the protein CASSDPNQPQHF.

The chain has TRBV6-1 and TRBJ2-5, with TRBD1 matching 7 bases. This CDR3 spans 15 amino acids. With 6 bases clipped from V and 3 bases from J, the junction kept 10 bases outside the gene matches. Germline-derived CDR1 and CDR2 are MNHNS and SASEGT. CDR3 amino acids: CASRAGTEGKETQYF. DNA for the CDR3: TGTGCCAGCAGAGCCGGGACAGAGGGAAAAGAGACCCAGTACTTC.

This clonotype was counted at least ten times. The rearrangement joins TRBV12-3 or TRBV12-4 to TRBJ1-5, with 7 bases that match TRBD1. The CDR3 covers 15 residues. Trimming at V came to 6 bases and at J to 4 bases, leaving 9 bases not matched to a gene. The CDR3 DNA reads as TGTGCCAGCAGGGCCGGGACAGAAGTAAATCAGCCCCAGCATTTT. It translates to CASRAGTEVNQPQHF.

This clonotype was seen ten or more times. The V and J genes are TRBV10-3 and TRBJ1-2; possible D gene TRBD1, 5 bases. Trimming stripped 4 bases from V and 2 bases from J, with 8 bases between. Per germline, CDR1 ENHRY and CDR2 SYGVKD. CDR3 size: 13 residues. The chain's CDR3 is CAISVEGNYGYTF. For the CDR3, the DNA is TGTGCCATCAGTGTAGAGGGGAACTATGGCTACACCTTC.

The chain recombines TRBV7-2 with TRBJ1-3, with D tentatively TRBD1 (5 bases). V lost 2 bases, J lost 4 bases, and 15 bases lay in between. This CDR3 is built from 16 residues. The germline V gene encodes CDR1 SGHTA and CDR2 FQGNSA. The CDR3, as DNA: TGTGCCAGCAGCTTACGGGGCCCTACGGTCGGAAACACCATATATTTT. Translating it yields CASSLRGPTVGNTIYF.

To note about this clonotype: A much larger clone is a single base away; this may be a read error. The chain couples TRBV11-2 to TRBJ1-2, with D perhaps matching TRBD1 (6 bases). The CDR3 is 13 residues long. Germline loops: CDR1 SGHAT, CDR2 FQNNGV. The ends were cut back, 3 bases at V and 4 bases at J, with 9 bases in the middle. The CDR3 here is CASSFGGAYGYTF. The CDR3, as DNA: TGTGCCAGCAGCTTCGGGGGGGCCTATGGCTACACCTTC. The full variable domain, with the rest looked up from reference TRBV11-2 and TRBJ1-2, is EAGVAQSPRYKIIEKRQSVAFWCNPISGHATLYWYQQILGQGPKLLIQFQNNGVVDDSQLPKDRFSAERLKGVDSTLKIQPAKLEDSAVYLCASSFGGAYGYTFGSGTRLTVV.

The chain's CDR3 is CASSPSGQGTDTQYF. The CDR3 region has the DNA TGTGCCAGCAGTCCCTCCGGACAGGGCACAGATACGCAGTATTTT. The chain combines TRBV6-1 with TRBJ2-3, with 7 bases matching TRBD1. The CDR3 contains 15 residues. Germline CDR1 MNHNS, CDR2 SASEGT. V was clipped by 5 bases and J by 1 base; unmatched bases: 6.

This clonotype was recorded many times. The J gene is TRBJ1-1, the V gene TRBV12-3 or TRBV12-4; no definite D call. This CDR3 region has 13 residues. Trimming removed 0 bases at V and 7 bases at J, with 9 bases between. CDR3 loop: CASSLALLGEAFF. CDR3 nucleotide sequence: TGTGCCAGCAGTTTAGCGCTTTTAGGTGAAGCTTTCTTT.

This clonotype was counted ten times or more. CDR3 loop: CASSPSYQPQHF. The CDR3 DNA is TGTGCCAGCAGCCCTTCTTATCAGCCCCAGCATTTT. This chain uses TRBV28 with TRBJ1-5, with D hard to call. The CDR3 totals 12 residues. Per the germline V gene, CDR1 is MDHEN and CDR2 is SYDVKM. The V gene lost 6 bases and the J gene lost 5 bases, with 8 bases spanning the gap.

This clonotype was observed at least ten times. The chain employs TRBV6-1 and TRBJ2-7; TRBD2 aligns across 8 bases. The CDR3 totals 16 residues. Germline V gene lookup returns CDR1 MNHNS and CDR2 SASEGT. V gave up 5 bases and J gave up 5 bases; unmatched junction bases: 14. The chain's CDR3 is CASSQFAGTSIHEQYF. The DNA of the CDR3 is TGTGCCAGCAGTCAATTTGCCGGGACTAGTATTCACGAGCAGTACTTC.

This clonotype was seen repeatedly, ten times or more. This rearrangement joins TRBV3-1 to TRBJ2-7; D uncertain. V was pared by 1 base and J by 1 base, with 8 bases between. Per the germline V gene, CDR1 is LGHDT and CDR2 is YNNKEL (reference sequence). The CDR3 spans 14 residues. This chain's CDR3 is CASSQGPASYEQYF. DNA for the CDR3: TGTGCCAGCAGCCAAGGCCCCGCGTCCTACGAGCAGTACTTC.

The J gene is TRBJ2-1, the V gene TRBV12-3 or TRBV12-4; D is undetermined. CDR3 length: 16 amino acids. Trimming stripped 1 base from V and 5 bases from J, with 15 bases between. The CDR3 loop reads CASSLGVRVGDNEQFF. CDR3 coding DNA: TGTGCCAGCAGTTTAGGGGTCCGGGTCGGAGACAATGAGCAGTTCTTC.

This clonotype was seen many times. The rearrangement joins TRBV11-2 to TRBJ2-7; 11 bases are shared with TRBD2. The CDR3 runs 14 residues. V gave up 5 bases and J gave up 2 bases; unmatched junction bases: 2. Germline CDR1 reads SGHAT; CDR2 reads FQNNGV. CDR3 nucleotide sequence: TGTGCCAGCAGCGCGGGACTAGCGGCCTACGAGCAGTACTTC. Translation: CASSAGLAAYEQYF.

The chain carries TRBV6-1 and TRBJ2-1, with 8 bases fitting TRBD2. Unmatched junction bases numbered 7, after V lost 4 bases and J lost 5 bases. The CDR3 is made up of 15 amino acids. The germline gives CDR1 MNHNS, CDR2 SASEGT. The DNA for the CDR3 is TGTGCCAGCAGTGCCCCGGGACTAGGGAACAATGAGCAGTTCTTC. Amino acid sequence: CASSAPGLGNNEQFF.

This clonotype was seen ten or more times. The chain links TRBV2 to TRBJ2-5; 9 nucleotides align to TRBD2. With 4 bases clipped from V and 4 bases from J, the junction kept 10 bases outside the gene matches. The V gene's germline CDR1 is SNHLY and CDR2 FYNNEI. This CDR3 contains 16 residues. In DNA form, the CDR3 reads TGTGCCAGCAGTGCAAACTCGGCGGGGGGGGGAGAGACCCAGTACTTC. Its protein is CASSANSAGGGETQYF.

The gene calls are TRBV9 and TRBJ1-1, with D tentatively TRBD1 (5 bases). V dropped 3 bases and J dropped 4 bases, with 16 bases sitting between them. Germline V CDR1 and CDR2: SGDLS, YYNGEE. The CDR3 runs 15 residues. This CDR3 reads CASSEGIFGGTEAFF. The CDR3 nucleotides are TGTGCCAGCAGCGAGGGAATTTTCGGGGGCACTGAAGCTTTCTTT. Full variable domain (rest looked up from reference TRBV9 and TRBJ1-1): DSGVTQTPKHLITATGQRVTLRCSPRSGDLSVYWYQQSLDQGLQFLIQYYNGEERAKGNILERFSAQQFPDLHSELNLSSLELGDSALYFCASSEGIFGGTEAFFGQGTRLTVV.

This clonotype occurred many times. The chain has TRBV5-1 and TRBJ2-5; maybe TRBD2 (7 bases). The germline V gene has CDR1 SGHRS and CDR2 YFSETQ. This CDR3 region has 15 residues. V shed 4 bases and J shed 7 bases, with 20 bases lying between them. CDR3 sequence: CASSVAGARGLTQYF. Here the CDR3 DNA reads TGCGCCAGCAGCGTTGCAGGGGCGCGGGGGTTGACCCAGTACTTC.

This clonotype has a handful of counts. This chain joins TRBV11-2 and TRBJ2-3, with 13 positions matching TRBD2. Trimming cost V 5 bases and J 4 bases; bases outside gene matches: 3. CDR1 is SGHAT, CDR2 FQNNGV, per germline. The CDR3 is 15 amino acids. The CDR3 protein is CASSQTSGRPDTQYF. DNA of the CDR3: TGTGCCAGCAGCCAGACTAGCGGGAGGCCAGATACGCAGTATTTT.

This clonotype was observed many times. The gene calls are TRBV5-1 and TRBJ2-2; D is undetermined. The germline CDR1 and CDR2 sequences are SGHRS and YFSETQ. This CDR3 region has 16 residues. V lost 3 bases, J lost 0 bases, and 12 bases lay in between. The CDR3 coding sequence is TGCGCCAGCAGCTCGGGCGCGGTTTCGAACACCGGGGAGCTGTTTTTT. This translates into CASSSGAVSNTGELFF. Together with reference TRBV5-1 and TRBJ2-2, the CDR3 gives the full variable domain: KAGVTQTPRYLIKTRGQQVTLSCSPISGHRSVSWYQQTPGQGLQFLFEYFSETQRNKGNFPGRFSGRQFSNSRSEMNVSTLELGDSALYLCASSSGAVSNTGELFFGEGSRLTVL.

This clonotype was recorded at least ten times. The chain employs TRBV2 and TRBJ2-6, with 7 nucleotides matching TRBD2. This CDR3 region has 15 residues. Germline CDR1 SNHLY, CDR2 FYNNEI. Losses at the gene ends were 8 bases for V and 3 bases for J; bases not matched to a gene: 7. The DNA of the CDR3 is TGTGCCAGCTCGGGAGGTCCGAGTGGGGCCAACGTCCTGACTTTC. Protein: CASSGGPSGANVLTF.

In this sample, this clonotype turned up many times. J is TRBJ1-2 and V is TRBV3-1; D possibly corresponds to TRBD1 (6 bases). V was cut by 4 bases and J by 4 bases, with 13 bases left in between. This CDR3 is built from 14 residues. Germline V lookup: CDR1 LGHDT, CDR2 YNNKEL (reference sequence). The CDR3 reads CASSPLDRLYGYTF. The CDR3 nucleotides are TGTGCCAGCAGCCCCCTAGACAGGCTCTATGGCTACACCTTC.

This clonotype was detected only a few times. This rearrangement joins TRBV18 to TRBJ2-3, with TRBD1 as a possible D gene (6 bases). Looked up from germline, CDR1 is KGHSH and CDR2 is LQKENI. Between the trimmed V and J ends, which lost 6 bases and 2 bases, there was a span of 12 bases. This CDR3 contains 14 residues. The CDR3 nucleotides are TGTGCCAGCTCTCAACAGGGTACCACAGATACGCAGTATTTT. It codes for CASSQQGTTDTQYF.